The present T cell receptor beta chain was sequenced within a study of blood T cell repertoires in COVID-19. The germline V gene has CDR1 LNHDA and CDR2 SQIVND (reference sequence). The V and J ends lost 8 bases and 0 bases respectively, with 15 bases between them. This CDR3 has 15 residues. The authors' processing: Reference gene primers were amplified, and this amplification served to estimate nucleated cell counts. Clones were sequenced by immunoSEQ multiplex PCR, and TCRdb holds only the in-frame ones, with some missing. D and trimming were read from the DNA, whereas the V and J calls and clone size are those reported in that table. This repertoire shows 50,000 to 80,000 clones, 86% found once; its top ten account for 5.5% to 8%.

Sequenced: peripheral blood. The TCR was taken from a man between 50 and 59 years old with active COVID-19. This chain uses TRBV19 with TRBJ2-3; D might be TRBD1 (6 bases). CDR3 nucleotides: TGTGCCAGTCAGCAGGGGACGACCAGCACAGATACGCAGTATTTT. Translating it yields CASQQGTTSTDTQYF.